These T cell receptor beta chains were read from a single sample in a study of identical twins. In TCRdb, the 5' RACE reads were re-called with MiXCR into one record per CDR3 protein. This sample has roughly 250,000 distinct CDR3 sequences; 6% to 8% occur once, and the top ten carry under 6%. The sample was also linked to a second study, of yellow fever vaccine responses in identical twins.

Material: CD8+ T cells sorted from blood. The receptor set was obtained from a woman under 30 in good health. Each CDR3 is given with its conserved first and last residue. Fields, in order: clone size, V gene, J gene, D gene, CDR3 DNA, CDR3 protein. The D gene is left open where the match is weak. Size values are once, few and many counts, or a class for expanded clones, and some rows have none.

>many|TRBV12-3/TRBV12-4|TRBJ1-1|.
TGTGCCAGCAGTTTTGGGTACACTGAAGCTTTCTTT
CASSFGYTEAFF
>many|TRBV9|TRBJ2-3|.
TGTGCCAGCAGCGCAATCCCCGGGACTCTCACAGATACGCAGTATTTT
CASSAIPGTLTDTQYF
>few|TRBV27|TRBJ2-1|.
TGTGCCAGCAGTTTTGGAGACCCTAATGAGCAGTTCTTC
CASSFGDPNEQFF
>few|TRBV5-6|TRBJ1-3|.
TGTGCCAGCAGCTTGGACCGGGACCGACTCGATACCATATATTTT
CASSLDRDRLDTIYF
>.|TRBV5-5|TRBJ2-7|TRBD1
TGTGCCAGCAGCTGGGAATCCGACAGGGCCTACGAGCAGTACTTC
CASSWESDRAYEQYF
>.|TRBV7-9|TRBJ2-1|TRBD2
TGTGCCAGCAGTCCGACTAGCGGGGGAGACAATGAGCAGTTCTTC
CASSPTSGGDNEQFF
>few|TRBV9|TRBJ2-5|.
TGTGCCAGCAGCGGAAAAGATGGGGCTGAGACCCAGTACTTC
CASSGKDGAETQYF
>few|TRBV9|TRBJ1-1|.
TGTGCCAGCAACGATGAAGCTTTCTTT
CASNDEAFF
>.|TRBV10-1|TRBJ2-1|TRBD2
TGCGCCAGCAGTGCTAGCGGGGGGGCCTCGGATGAGCAGTTCTTC
CASSASGGASDEQFF
>many|TRBV2|TRBJ2-2|TRBD2
TGTGCCAGCAGTGAAAATCTAGCGGGACCTACGGGCACCGGGGAGCTGTTTTTT
CASSENLAGPTGTGELFF
>few|TRBV15|TRBJ2-2|.
TGTGCCACCAGCAGAGGACTAGATGACGGGGAGCTGTTTTTT
CATSRGLDDGELFF
>.|TRBV2|TRBJ2-1|TRBD2
TGTGCCAGCAGTGACGGCGGGAGGGCTAGGGTTGAGCAGTTCTTC
CASSDGGRARVEQFF
>few|TRBV29-1|TRBJ2-7|TRBD1
TGCATCGTCCACCGGGACAGGGAAGGCTACGAGCAGTACTTC
CIVHRDREGYEQYF
>many|TRBV5-1|TRBJ2-7|TRBD1
TGCGCCAGCAGCTTGGTACAGGGGAGCTACGAGCAGTACTTC
CASSLVQGSYEQYF
>.|TRBV10-1|TRBJ2-7|TRBD1
TGCGCCAGCAGTGGAATCGAGACAGGGCTCTTAAGGCAGTACTTC
CASSGIETGLLRQYF
>many|TRBV12-5|TRBJ2-3|.
TGTGCTAGTGGAAGGGCTCTTTCTCTTACAGATACGCAGTATTTT
CASGRALSLTDTQYF
>few|TRBV7-8|TRBJ2-7|.
TGTGCCAGCAAAGGGGGGGGAAAAGTCTACGAGCAGTACTTC
CASKGGGKVYEQYF
>.|TRBV5-6|TRBJ2-1|.
TGTGCCAGCAGCCTACTAGACGACAGGCTGGTAGATGAGCAGTTCTTC
CASSLLDDRLVDEQFF